Below are 13 T cell receptor beta chains sequenced from a single sample in a study of T cell responses to AZD1222 COVID-19 vaccine. This table comes from immunoSEQ multiplex PCR, and its TCRdb copy is limited to in-frame clones, with some not included. The table shows around 140,000 clones, with approximately 85% occurring only once. The source was peripheral blood, collected on day 0 of AZD1222 vaccination. The receptor set was obtained from an adult in good health.

This CDR3 is CASLSGPEASPLHF. The CDR3 coding sequence is TGCGCCAGCCTCTCCGGGCCGGAGGCTTCACCCCTCCACTTT. The V gene is TRBV23-1, the J gene TRBJ1-6; D uncertain. TRBV23-1 is annotated as an ORF whose role is uncertain. Trimming left V 8 bases short and J 9 bases short, with 17 bases between. This CDR3 has 14 amino acids.

This chain joins TRBV19 and TRBJ1-2; D possibly corresponds to TRBD1 (6 bases). The CDR3 is 15 amino acids. Trimming pared 7 bases from V and 0 bases from J, leaving 15 bases between. Germline loops: CDR1 LNHDA, CDR2 SQIVND (reference sequence). Here the CDR3 reads CASKPGQMANYGYTF. The CDR3 DNA sequence: TGTGCCAGTAAACCTGGACAGATGGCTAACTATGGCTACACCTTC.

The chain uses TRBV2 and TRBJ2-7, with 7 bases identical to TRBD2. The germline V gene encodes CDR1 SNHLY and CDR2 FYNNEI. J lost 3 bases, V lost 3 bases, and 5 bases had no gene match. The CDR3 has 14 amino acids. CDR3 sequence (DNA): TGTGCCAGCAGTGATGTTGCGGGGGTCTACGAGCAGTACTTC. It translates to CASSDVAGVYEQYF.

V gene TRBV28 combines with J gene TRBJ1-5; D gene ambiguous. The CDR3 sequence is 14 residues long. Trimming removed 4 bases from V and 3 bases from J, with 10 bases in between. Looked up from germline, CDR1 is MDHEN and CDR2 is SYDVKM. In DNA, the CDR3 is TGTGCCAGCAGTTACTTTCAGCCCAATCAGCCCCAGCATTTT. Protein sequence: CASSYFQPNQPQHF.

The genes are TRBV2 and TRBJ2-1; D may be TRBD2 (6 bases). The CDR3 runs to 17 residues. Germline V gives CDR1 SNHLY, CDR2 FYNNEI. Trimming took 2 bases from V and 9 from J, leaving 23 bases between them. The CDR3: CASSEPLTGVADGEQFF. The CDR3 DNA reads as TGTGCCAGCAGTGAACCCCTCACGGGAGTAGCGGACGGTGAGCAGTTCTTC.

The chain recombines TRBV30 with TRBJ2-7; perhaps D is TRBD1 or TRBD2 (5 bases each). Trimming took off 0 bases at V and 4 bases at J, with 34 bases between the two ends. CDR3 length: 21 residues. Germline V lookup: CDR1 GTSNPN, CDR2 SVGIG (reference sequence). CDR3 sequence: CAWSVRYIGARRNLSNYEQYF. CDR3 sequence (DNA): TGTGCCTGGAGTGTACGTTATATCGGGGCACGGAGGAACCTTTCTAATTACGAGCAGTACTTC. The entire variable domain, with the rest obtained from reference TRBV30 and TRBJ2-7, is as follows: SQTIHQWPATLVQPVGSPLSLECTVEGTSNPNLYWYRQAAGRGLQLLFYSVGIGQISSEVPQNLSASRPQDRQFILSSKKLLLSDSGFYLCAWSVRYIGARRNLSNYEQYFGPGTRLTVT.

The chain carries TRBV7-9 and TRBJ2-1; D tentatively reads TRBD1 or TRBD2 (6 bases each). The V end lost 3 bases, the J end lost 0 bases, and 12 bases lay between the germline ends. CDR1 and CDR2 from the germline V gene are SEHNR and FQNEAQ (reference sequence). The CDR3 spans 16 residues. DNA for the CDR3: TGTGCCAGCAGCTTCGGTCGGGGGCCCTCCTACAATGAGCAGTTCTTC. Translating gives CASSFGRGPSYNEQFF.

A remark on this clone: Different DNA sequences within this sample yield the same CDR3. The chain links TRBV3-1 (or the pseudogene TRBV3-2) to TRBJ1-5; possible D gene TRBD1, 5 bases. Per germline, CDR1 LGHDT and CDR2 YNNKEL (reference sequence). Trimming took 0 bases from V and 7 from J, leaving 13 bases between them. There are 15 residues in the CDR3. The CDR3 spells CASSQDLSGNQPQHF. In nucleotides, the CDR3 is TGTGCCAGCAGCCAAGATCTTTCAGGGAACCAGCCCCAGCATTTT.

The V call is TRBV5-1, the J call TRBJ1-2, with 7 bases lining up with TRBD1. The J segment lost 2 bases and the V segment lost 4 bases, leaving 2 bases of the junction unmatched. This CDR3 comprises 13 residues. Germline V gene data show CDR1 as SGHRS and CDR2 as YFSETQ. Here the CDR3 reads CASSPGQNYGYTF. CDR3 nucleotides: TGCGCCAGCAGCCCGGGACAGAACTATGGCTACACCTTC.

This clone turned up a few times. The chain is built from TRBV5-4 and TRBJ1-5, with TRBD1 as a possible D gene (6 bases). In germline, CDR1 is SGHNT, CDR2 YYREEE (reference sequence). The length of the CDR3 is 14 residues. The germline V and J ends were trimmed by 4 bases and 3 bases, with 11 bases remaining between them. CDR3 sequence: CASSRAGVNQPQHF. DNA for the CDR3: TGTGCCAGCAGCCGGGCAGGGGTCAATCAGCCCCAGCATTTT.

The chain recombines TRBV7-9 with TRBJ1-2; D remains ambiguous. The V end was cut by 5 bases, the J end by 7 bases, with 14 bases between. Germline V CDR1 and CDR2: SEHNR, FQNEAQ (reference sequence). The CDR3 has 13 residues. In nucleotides, the CDR3 is TGTGCCAGCAGCGAGGACGGCATCGGTGGCTACACCTTC. This sequence encodes CASSEDGIGGYTF.

This clone was observed a few times. This sample also contains other DNA sequences that code for the same CDR3. The V call is TRBV7-9, the J call TRBJ1-5; possibly TRBD1 for D (6 bases). The CDR3 spans 14 residues. Germline loops: CDR1 SEHNR, CDR2 FQNEAQ (reference sequence). With 5 bases removed from V and 1 base from J, the gap between germline ends came to 9 bases. The DNA for the CDR3 is TGTGCCAGCAGCCTACAGGGAAGCAATCAGCCCCAGCATTTT. It is translated as CASSLQGSNQPQHF. Full variable domain (outside the CDR3, taken from reference TRBV7-9 and TRBJ1-5): DTGVSQNPRHKITKRGQNVTFRCDPISEHNRLYWYRQTLGQGPEFLTYFQNEAQLEKSRLLSDRFSAERPKGSFSTLEIQRTEQGDSAMYLCASSLQGSNQPQHFGDGTRLSIL.

The chain is built from TRBV7-9 and TRBJ2-6, with 8 bases identical to TRBD1. The J segment lost 0 bases and the V segment lost 2 bases, leaving 6 bases of the junction unmatched. Germline V gene lookup returns CDR1 SEHNR and CDR2 FQNEAQ (reference sequence). The CDR3 totals 18 residues. The CDR3 loop reads CASSLTAGGNSGANVLTF. In nucleotides, the CDR3 is TGTGCCAGCAGCTTAACTGCAGGGGGCAACTCTGGGGCCAACGTCCTGACTTTC. Full variable domain (outside the CDR3, taken from reference TRBV7-9 and TRBJ2-6): DTGVSQNPRHKITKRGQNVTFRCDPISEHNRLYWYRQTLGQGPEFLTYFQNEAQLEKSRLLSDRFSAERPKGSFSTLEIQRTEQGDSAMYLCASSLTAGGNSGANVLTFGAGSRLTVL.